Following are 26 T cell receptor beta chains from one sample sequenced in a study of cytomegalovirus exposure and HLA in healthy donors. Primers: 60 Vbeta forward and 13 Jbeta reverse. Clones were sequenced by immunoSEQ multiplex PCR, and TCRdb holds only the in-frame ones, with some missing. The sample shows 100,000 or so clones, roughly 78% of them seen only once. Source material: PBMCs. These receptors originate from a woman between 40 and 50 years old in good health and CMV-seropositive.

The chain carries TRBV25-1 and TRBJ1-2, with 11 nucleotides matching TRBD1. The length of the CDR3 is 16 residues. The V gene's germline CDR1 is MGHDK and CDR2 SYGVNS. J gave up 4 bases and V 2 bases, and 6 bases lay outside the gene matches. Written as DNA, the CDR3 is TGTGCCAGCAGTGAAATAGGGACAGGGGGGACCTATGGCTACACCTTC. It yields the protein CASSEIGTGGTYGYTF.

The chain couples TRBV10-3 to TRBJ2-1, with TRBD2 matching over 7 bases. V lost 7 bases and J lost 2; bases outside the gene matches: 2. This CDR3 spans 13 amino acids. Germline V CDR1 and CDR2: ENHRY, SYGVKD. CDR3: CAITGGTYNEQFF. As DNA, the CDR3 is TGTGCCATCACGGGGGGTACCTACAATGAGCAGTTCTTC.

The V and J genes are TRBV11-2 and TRBJ2-7; TRBD1 aligns across 7 bases. Germline CDR1 SGHAT, CDR2 FQNNGV. V was clipped by 3 bases and J by 6 bases; unmatched bases: 11. This CDR3 has 15 residues. CDR3 coding DNA: TGTGCCAGCAGCTTTCCCGACAGGGTGGTTGGCGAGCAGTACTTC. Its protein is CASSFPDRVVGEQYF.

The rearrangement uses TRBV27 and TRBJ2-2; D is perhaps TRBD2 (6 bases). Germline CDR1 is MNHEY and CDR2 is SMNVEV (reference sequence). V lost 3 bases and J 8 bases, leaving 13 bases between the germline ends. The CDR3 extends over 14 amino acids. CDR3 amino acids: CASSFGGVGGELFF. CDR3 DNA: TGTGCCAGCAGTTTCGGGGGAGTCGGTGGGGAGCTGTTTTTT.

This chain links TRBV28 with TRBJ1-6, with 7 bases aligning to TRBD1. V gave up 5 bases and J gave up 2 bases; unmatched junction bases: 9. Germline V gene lookup returns CDR1 MDHEN and CDR2 SYDVKM. CDR3 size: 17 residues. The CDR3 DNA reads as TGTGCCAGCAGTCCGAGACAGGGCCCAACCTATAATTCACCCCTCCACTTT. Residues: CASSPRQGPTYNSPLHF.

The rearrangement links TRBV28 to TRBJ1-5; TRBD1 matches at 7 bases. J lost 2 bases, V lost 1 base, and 8 bases had no gene match. The CDR3 length is 17 residues. Germline V gene lookup returns CDR1 MDHEN and CDR2 SYDVKM. The CDR3 bases are TGTGCCAGCAGTTTATACCGAACAGGGGCAGGCAATCAGCCCCAGCATTTT. Protein product: CASSLYRTGAGNQPQHF.

The chain employs TRBV28 and TRBJ2-7, with 8 bases fitting TRBD2. CDR3 length: 14 amino acids. Germline loops: CDR1 MDHEN, CDR2 SYDVKM. The J segment lost 4 bases and the V segment lost 2 bases, leaving 4 bases of the junction unmatched. Written as DNA, the CDR3 is TGTGCCAGCAGTTTAGTGCTAGCGGGTTACGAGCAGTACTTC. It translates to CASSLVLAGYEQYF.

V is TRBV19 and J is TRBJ2-2; possibly TRBD2 for D (5 bases). Trimming took off 5 bases at V and 6 bases at J, with 19 bases between the two ends. The CDR3 extends over 16 amino acids. CDR1 and CDR2 (germline): LNHDA, SQIVND (reference sequence). The CDR3 nucleotides are TGTGCCAGTAGTCCCCGGTTTGCGGAGAGGGCCGGGGAGCTGTTTTTT. Translating gives CASSPRFAERAGELFF.

The chain combines TRBV25-1 with TRBJ2-1; tentatively, D is TRBD2 (5 bases). Germline values: CDR1 MGHDK, CDR2 SYGVNS. The CDR3 extends over 14 amino acids. The V end lost 5 bases, the J end lost 4 bases, and 12 bases lay between the germline ends. The CDR3 reads CASSPGGPYNEQFF. Written as DNA, the CDR3 is TGTGCCAGCAGTCCCGGAGGCCCGTACAATGAGCAGTTCTTC. Variable domain in full (rest from reference TRBV25-1 and TRBJ2-1): EADIYQTPRYLVIGTGKKITLECSQTMGHDKMYWYQQDPGMELHLIHYSYGVNSTEKGDLSSESTVSRIRTEHFPLTLESARPSHTSQYLCASSPGGPYNEQFFGPGTRLTVL.

This chain joins TRBV29-1 and TRBJ2-5, with a weak D call TRBD1 (5 bases). The J call may not be correct, given that the DNA end is closer to TRBJ2-7. CDR1 and CDR2 from the germline V gene are SQVTM and ANQGSEA. The CDR3 is 11 amino acids. This CDR3 reads CSVLKGLEQYF. For the CDR3, the DNA is TGCAGCGTTCTAAAGGGGCTCGAGCAGTACTTC.

This clone was recorded a few times. This sequence joins TRBV5-1 and TRBJ1-6; D might be TRBD1 (6 bases). The length of the CDR3 is 17 residues. Trimming pared 0 bases from V and 7 bases from J, leaving 17 bases between. Germline V CDR1 and CDR2: SGHRS, YFSETQ. This chain's CDR3 is CASSLARTVGPNSPLHF. The CDR3 region has the DNA TGCGCCAGCAGCTTGGCCAGGACAGTCGGTCCGAATTCACCCCTCCACTTT.

The chain combines TRBV28 with TRBJ1-3; 9 positions match TRBD1. Germline V CDR1 and CDR2: MDHEN, SYDVKM. V lost 5 bases, J lost 1 base, and 3 bases stayed unmatched. CDR3 length equals 15 residues. In DNA, the CDR3 is TGTGCCAGCAGTCAAGGACAGGGGTCTGGAAACACCATATATTTT. As protein: CASSQGQGSGNTIYF.

The chain is built from TRBV7-9 and TRBJ1-2, with a possible D match to TRBD1 (6 bases). Germline V gene data show CDR1 as SEHNR and CDR2 as FQNEAQ (reference sequence). The CDR3 is made up of 17 amino acids. Deletions cut 3 bases from V and 1 base from J, with 18 bases between. For the CDR3, the DNA is TGTGCCAGCAGCTTTGATAGGACAGCACTCATTAACTATGGCTACACCTTC. Its protein product is CASSFDRTALINYGYTF. The full variable domain, rest sourced from reference TRBV7-9 and TRBJ1-2, is DTGVSQNPRHKITKRGQNVTFRCDPISEHNRLYWYRQTLGQGPEFLTYFQNEAQLEKSRLLSDRFSAERPKGSFSTLEIQRTEQGDSAMYLCASSFDRTALINYGYTFGSGTRLTVV.

The chain carries TRBV21-1 and TRBJ2-5; the table's D call, TRBD1, was not checked against the DNA. TRBV21-1 is shown as a pseudogene. The CDR3 loop spans 21 amino acids. CDR3 coding DNA: TGTGCCAGCAGCAAAGTCGGCGGGGGCCTTCGGGGGGACAGGGGGAGGGAGACCCAGTACTTC. It encodes CASSKVGGGLRGDRGRETQYF.

This clone has only a few counts. The J gene is TRBJ2-1, the V gene TRBV7-2, with TRBD2 as a possible D gene (6 bases). V lost 2 bases and J lost 4, with 18 bases in between. The length of the CDR3 is 17 residues. The germline V gene has CDR1 SGHTA and CDR2 FQGNSA. The CDR3 protein is CASSLKFGGYSYNEQFF. CDR3 DNA: TGTGCCAGCAGCTTAAAGTTCGGGGGATATTCGTACAATGAGCAGTTCTTC.

The chain employs TRBV5-1 and TRBJ2-7; tentative D call: TRBD1 (5 bases). Germline CDR1 SGHRS, CDR2 YFSETQ. The CDR3 runs 13 residues. The germline V and J ends were trimmed by 4 bases and 3 bases, with 11 bases remaining between them. In DNA form, the CDR3 reads TGCGCCAGCAGCCAAACCGACAGCTACGAGCAGTACTTC. This gives the protein CASSQTDSYEQYF.

This clone was found a few times. The chain carries TRBV6-6 and TRBJ1-3; the D gene is possibly TRBD1 (5 bases). V was shortened by 6 bases and J by 2 bases, with 11 bases between the two germline ends. The CDR3 totals 14 residues. The germline V gene encodes CDR1 MNHNY and CDR2 SVGAGI (reference sequence). The CDR3 loop is CASSPRTPGNTIYF. In DNA, the CDR3 is TGTGCCAGCAGCCCGAGGACACCTGGAAACACCATATATTTT.

This clone was counted between two and nine times. CDR3 residues: CASSLQGGAITDTQYF. The CDR3, as DNA: TGTGCCAGCAGTTTACAGGGAGGGGCGATCACAGATACGCAGTATTTT. The chain has TRBV6-5 and TRBJ2-3; D possibly corresponds to TRBD2 (7 bases). The V and J ends lost 4 bases and 2 bases respectively, with 16 bases between them. Germline assignment: CDR1 MNHEY and CDR2 SVGAGI. There are 16 residues in the CDR3.

V gene TRBV7-2 combines with J gene TRBJ2-3; D uncertain. The germline V gene encodes CDR1 SGHTA and CDR2 FQGNSA. The V gene lost 5 bases and the J gene lost 0 bases, with 12 bases spanning the gap. The CDR3 consists of 15 residues. Here the CDR3 DNA reads TGTGCCAGCAGCCCAGCTTTGGGCAGCACAGATACGCAGTATTTT. Protein: CASSPALGSTDTQYF.

CDR3 in amino acids: CASSAGGQGAGAFF. Here the CDR3 DNA reads TGTGCCAGTTCCGCGGGGGGGCAGGGGGCTGGAGCTTTCTTT. The chain recombines TRBV28 with TRBJ1-1; 8 bases are shared with TRBD1. This CDR3 comprises 14 residues. CDR1 MDHEN and CDR2 SYDVKM come from the germline V gene. Unmatched junction bases numbered 16, after V lost 9 bases and J lost 10 bases.

A few counts support this clone. The genes are TRBV6-5 and TRBJ2-1, with D perhaps TRBD2 (6 bases). Germline V gene lookup returns CDR1 MNHEY and CDR2 SVGAGI. Deletions cut 6 bases from V and 12 bases from J, with 15 bases between. This CDR3 has 12 residues. The CDR3 protein is CASRDGGGGQFF. The CDR3 DNA reads TGTGCCAGCAGAGACGGGGGAGGAGGGCAGTTCTTC.

The chain combines TRBV28 with TRBJ1-5, with 9 bases lining up with TRBD1. CDR3 size: 15 residues. V trimming: 6 bases; J trimming: 7 bases; junction bases outside the gene matches: 10. The V gene's germline CDR1 is MDHEN and CDR2 SYDVKM. CDR3 DNA: TGTGCCAGCAGCCGGGACAGGGCGGGTTGGCAGCCCCAGCATTTT. It translates to CASSRDRAGWQPQHF. The whole variable domain, filled in from reference TRBV28 and TRBJ1-5, reads DVKVTQSSRYLVKRTGEKVFLECVQDMDHENMFWYRQDPGLGLRLIYFSYDVKMKEKGDIPEGYSVSREKKERFSLILESASTNQTSMYLCASSRDRAGWQPQHFGDGTRLSIL.

The rearrangement links TRBV5-4 to TRBJ2-7, with 7 bases fitting TRBD2. Germline CDR1 reads SGHNT; CDR2 reads YYREEE (reference sequence). This CDR3 region has 13 residues. V gave up 4 bases and J gave up 4 bases; unmatched junction bases: 5. The CDR3: CASSPFSGYEQYF. For the CDR3, the DNA is TGTGCCAGCAGCCCGTTTAGCGGGTACGAGCAGTACTTC.

This sequence joins TRBV7-9 and TRBJ2-5; 10 positions match TRBD1. Trimming at V came to 5 bases and at J to 4 bases, leaving 10 bases not matched to a gene. Germline CDR1 and CDR2: SEHNR and FQNEAQ (reference sequence). This CDR3 is built from 16 residues. The CDR3 sequence: CASSMGQGLMRETQYF. CDR3 DNA sequence: TGTGCCAGCAGCATGGGACAGGGGCTGATGAGAGAGACCCAGTACTTC.

This clone was counted only a few times. The CDR3 DNA follows: TGTGCCAGCAGTTACTCAGGACTAATCGGGGAAAAACTGTTTTTT. Protein sequence: CASSYSGLIGEKLFF. The V call is TRBV6-6, the J call TRBJ1-4; D remains ambiguous. The CDR3 has 15 amino acids. The germline V gene has CDR1 MNHNY and CDR2 SVGAGI (reference sequence). Between the trimmed V and J ends, which lost 0 bases and 8 bases, there was a span of 13 bases.

This clone occurred a few times. The V call is TRBV6-1, the J call TRBJ2-2; 10 bases map to TRBD2. V lost 6 bases and J lost 3; bases outside the gene matches: 4. Germline V lookup: CDR1 MNHNS, CDR2 SASEGT. The CDR3 covers 15 residues. The CDR3 protein is CASRGLAGDTGELFF. In DNA form, the CDR3 reads TGTGCCAGCAGGGGCCTAGCGGGAGACACCGGGGAGCTGTTTTTT.